This T cell receptor (beta chain) emerged from a study of blood T cell repertoires in COVID-19. Study-wide context: There were acute and convalescent COVID-19 samples, and they came from the United States, Italy and Spain. PBMCs, B-cell-depleted T cells, or T cells were the source of the cDNA or gDNA that made up the material.

This clone showed up just once. The CDR3 totals 13 residues. The germline V and J ends were trimmed by 5 bases and 8 bases, with 13 bases remaining between them. Germline CDR1 is SGHTA and CDR2 is FQGNSA. In the study's own analysis: Amplified reference gene primers provided the basis for estimating nucleated cell counts. This table comes from immunoSEQ multiplex PCR, and its TCRdb copy is limited to in-frame clones, with some not included. The V and J calls and the clone size are those of that table, but D and trimming were determined from the DNA. The sample includes around 42,000 clones, around 91% of them seen just once.

The receptor was isolated from a man aged 50-60 years with active COVID-19. The chain combines TRBV7-2 with TRBJ2-1, with D possibly being TRBD1 (5 bases). The sample consisted of peripheral blood. The CDR3 DNA reads as TGTGCCAGCAGCACTATGGGGCGCGATGAGCAGTTCTTC. Protein product: CASSTMGRDEQFF.